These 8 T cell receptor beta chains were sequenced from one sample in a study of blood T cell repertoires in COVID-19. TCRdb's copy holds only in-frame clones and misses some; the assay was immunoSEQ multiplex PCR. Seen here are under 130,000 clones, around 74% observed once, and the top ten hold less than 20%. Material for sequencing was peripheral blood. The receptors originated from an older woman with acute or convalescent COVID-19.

CDR3 protein: CASSQQGGLTDTQYF. The CDR3 bases are TGCGCCAGCAGCCAACAGGGCGGGTTGACAGATACGCAGTATTTT. The V call is TRBV5-1, the J call TRBJ2-3; TRBD1 is a possible D gene (6 bases). The CDR3 contains 15 residues. Trimming pared 4 bases from V and 3 bases from J, leaving 15 bases between. Germline CDR1 reads SGHRS; CDR2 reads YFSETQ.

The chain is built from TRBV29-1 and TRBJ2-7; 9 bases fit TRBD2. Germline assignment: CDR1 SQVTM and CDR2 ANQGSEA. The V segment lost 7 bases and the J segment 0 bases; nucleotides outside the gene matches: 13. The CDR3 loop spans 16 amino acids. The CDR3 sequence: CSAGLAQSRVSYEQYF. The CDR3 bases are TGCAGCGCAGGACTAGCGCAATCGCGCGTCTCCTACGAGCAGTACTTC.

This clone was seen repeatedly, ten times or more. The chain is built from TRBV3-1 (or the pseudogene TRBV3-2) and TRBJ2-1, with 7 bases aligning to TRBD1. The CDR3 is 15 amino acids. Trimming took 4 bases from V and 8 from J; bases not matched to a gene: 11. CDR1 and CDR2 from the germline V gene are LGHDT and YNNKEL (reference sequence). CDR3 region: CASSPPSDRADEQFF. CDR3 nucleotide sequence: TGTGCCAGCAGCCCCCCTTCCGACAGGGCGGATGAGCAGTTCTTC.

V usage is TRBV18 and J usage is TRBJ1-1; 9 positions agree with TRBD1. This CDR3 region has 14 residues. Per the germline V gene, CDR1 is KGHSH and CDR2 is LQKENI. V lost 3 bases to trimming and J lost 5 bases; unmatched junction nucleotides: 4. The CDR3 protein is CASSPQQGATEAFF. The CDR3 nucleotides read TGTGCCAGCTCACCTCAACAGGGGGCAACTGAAGCTTTCTTT.

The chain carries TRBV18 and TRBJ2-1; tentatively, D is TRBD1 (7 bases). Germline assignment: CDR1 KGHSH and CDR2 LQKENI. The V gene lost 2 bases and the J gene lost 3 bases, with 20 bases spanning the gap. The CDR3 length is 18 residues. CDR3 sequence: CASSPGSRGRGVYNEQFF. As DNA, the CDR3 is TGTGCCAGCTCACCAGGTAGTAGGGGGCGCGGGGTCTACAATGAGCAGTTCTTC.

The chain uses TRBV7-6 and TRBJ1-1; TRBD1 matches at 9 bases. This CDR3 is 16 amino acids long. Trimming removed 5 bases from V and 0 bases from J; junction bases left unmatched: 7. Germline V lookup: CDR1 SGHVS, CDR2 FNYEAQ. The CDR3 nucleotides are TGTGCCAGCAGCCGGGACAGGGAAAGGCTGAACACTGAAGCTTTCTTT. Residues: CASSRDRERLNTEAFF.

The CDR3 protein is CASSFLLRNYEQYF. The CDR3 DNA follows: TGTGCCAGCAGCTTTCTCCTCAGGAACTACGAGCAGTACTTC. This chain joins TRBV7-2 and TRBJ2-7; the D is unclear. Trimming cost V 3 bases and J 3 bases, with 12 bases left between them. This CDR3 is built from 14 residues. Germline CDR1 and CDR2: SGHTA and FQGNSA. The full variable domain, rest sourced from reference TRBV7-2 and TRBJ2-7, is GAGVSQSPSNKVTEKGKDVELRCDPISGHTALYWYRQSLGQGLEFLIYFQGNSAPDKSGLPSDRFSAERTGGSVSTLTIQRTQQEDSAVYLCASSFLLRNYEQYFGPGTRLTVT.

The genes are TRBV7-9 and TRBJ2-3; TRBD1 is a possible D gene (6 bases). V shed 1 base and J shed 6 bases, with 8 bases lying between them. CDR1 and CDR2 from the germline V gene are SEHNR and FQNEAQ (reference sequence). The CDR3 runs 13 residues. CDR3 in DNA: TGTGCCAGCAGCTTAGTTAGGGGGGATACGCAGTATTTT. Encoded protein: CASSLVRGDTQYF.